This T cell receptor beta chain stems from a study of immune cell composition in non-small cell lung cancer. Normal lung was sampled as far from the tumour as possible, at least 3 cm. Deletions cut 2 bases from V and 5 bases from J, with 12 bases between. In germline, CDR1 is MNHEY, CDR2 SMNVEV (reference sequence). The CDR3 is 14 amino acids. Only in-frame clones appear in the TCRdb table, and some are missing; sequencing was by immunoSEQ multiplex PCR. The sample records 6,600 or so clones, 60% to 80% being singletons. This sequence joins TRBV27 and TRBJ2-5, with D hard to call. Sequenced material: non-adjacent lung tissue. This receptor was taken from a human donor with non-small cell lung cancer. Written as DNA, the CDR3 is TGTGCCAGCAGTTTAAGGCAGACTTTGGAGACCCAGTACTTC. Encoded protein: CASSLRQTLETQYF.